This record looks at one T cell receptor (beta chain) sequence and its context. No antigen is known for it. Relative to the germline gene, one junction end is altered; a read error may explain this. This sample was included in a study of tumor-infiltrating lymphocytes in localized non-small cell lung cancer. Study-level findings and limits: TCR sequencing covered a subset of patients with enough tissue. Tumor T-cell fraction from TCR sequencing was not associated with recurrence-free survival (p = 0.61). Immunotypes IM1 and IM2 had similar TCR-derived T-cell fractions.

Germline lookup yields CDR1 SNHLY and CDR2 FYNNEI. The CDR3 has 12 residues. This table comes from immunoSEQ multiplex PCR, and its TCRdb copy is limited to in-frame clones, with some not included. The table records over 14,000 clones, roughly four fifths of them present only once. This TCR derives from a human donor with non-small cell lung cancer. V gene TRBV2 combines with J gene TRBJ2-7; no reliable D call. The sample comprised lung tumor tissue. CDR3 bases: TGTGCCAGCAGTGAAAGACTTCCCTCTGAGCACTTC. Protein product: CASSERLPSEHF.